These T cell receptor beta chains were read from a single sample in a study of blood T cell repertoires in COVID-19. Sequencing used immunoSEQ multiplex PCR; TCRdb keeps in-frame clones, though not all of them. The table includes 25,000 to 35,000 clones, 90% to 95% detected once. The material sequenced was peripheral blood. Receptor source: a woman in her seventies with COVID-19, enrolled during active disease. Both conserved end residues are trimmed from each CDR3. Fields, in order: V gene, clone size, J gene, CDR3 protein. Some rows have no size entry. The others give once, few or many, or a class for an expanded clone.

v_gene: TRBV6-6
abundance: NA
j_gene: TRBJ2-1
CDR3aa: ASGLNEQF

v_gene: TRBV7-9
abundance: NA
j_gene: TRBJ1-5
CDR3aa: ASSLGASYEPQH

v_gene: TRBV7-6
abundance: NA
j_gene: TRBJ2-5
CDR3aa: ASSLEVAGRETQY

v_gene: TRBV27
abundance: NA
j_gene: TRBJ2-1
CDR3aa: ASRTNAGTSSYNEQF

v_gene: TRBV30
abundance: NA
j_gene: TRBJ1-1
CDR3aa: AWSRQTNTEAF

v_gene: TRBV10-3
abundance: NA
j_gene: TRBJ1-6
CDR3aa: AVRGSNNSPLH

v_gene: TRBV6-1
abundance: NA
j_gene: TRBJ2-1
CDR3aa: ASSEARGSSYNEQF

v_gene: TRBV5-4
abundance: NA
j_gene: TRBJ1-1
CDR3aa: ASSESQGRRWSF

v_gene: TRBV28
abundance: once
j_gene: TRBJ1-1
CDR3aa: ASSLGPWGQDTEAF

v_gene: TRBV29-1
abundance: NA
j_gene: TRBJ1-1
CDR3aa: SAESNTEAF

v_gene: TRBV10-3
abundance: NA
j_gene: TRBJ2-3
CDR3aa: AIQGVDTDTQY

v_gene: TRBV3-1/TRBV3-2
abundance: NA
j_gene: TRBJ2-2
CDR3aa: ASSQDSANSGELF

v_gene: TRBV6-5
abundance: NA
j_gene: TRBJ2-2
CDR3aa: ASTVHRDLTGELF

v_gene: TRBV19
abundance: few
j_gene: TRBJ2-3
CDR3aa: ASSTSGSRADTQY

v_gene: TRBV5-1
abundance: NA
j_gene: TRBJ2-3
CDR3aa: ASSLAVGASTDTQY

v_gene: TRBV29-1
abundance: NA
j_gene: TRBJ2-5
CDR3aa: SVEIGPQETQY

v_gene: TRBV10-3
abundance: NA
j_gene: TRBJ1-2
CDR3aa: AISSSQGNYGYT

v_gene: TRBV4-2
abundance: few
j_gene: TRBJ1-3
CDR3aa: ASSQQGGSGNTIY

v_gene: TRBV25-1
abundance: NA
j_gene: TRBJ2-3
CDR3aa: ASSEYGGGGDTQY

v_gene: TRBV6-6
abundance: NA
j_gene: TRBJ1-2
CDR3aa: AIYRDGGYT

v_gene: TRBV10-3
abundance: NA
j_gene: TRBJ2-7
CDR3aa: AISPDRSPYEQY

v_gene: TRBV19
abundance: once
j_gene: TRBJ2-7
CDR3aa: ASSLAGVNEQY